The next 2 T cell receptor beta chains were all read from a single sample in a study of response to subunit inactivated influenza vaccine. MiXCR was run by TCRdb on the RT-PCR reads, yielding one entry per CDR3 protein. This sample has 400,000 to 550,000 distinct CDR3 sequences; less than 30% occur once, and the top ten carry 1.5% to 2%. This sample comprised CD4+ T cells sorted from PBMCs, obtained about 5 days after vaccination. These receptors came from a man between 45 and 60 years old who received an inactivated influenza vaccine.

The genes are TRBV7-9 and TRBJ2-4; 7 positions match TRBD1. Germline V gene data show CDR1 as SEHNR and CDR2 as FQNEAQ (reference sequence). There are 14 residues in the CDR3. V lost 5 bases to trimming and J lost 5 bases; unmatched junction nucleotides: 6. CDR3 region: CASSPRQGQNIQYF. CDR3 sequence (DNA): TGTGCCAGCAGCCCTCGACAGGGCCAAAACATTCAGTACTTC.

This clonotype was detected a few times. The chain carries TRBV18 and TRBJ2-7; TRBD2 agrees at 16 bases. V shed 5 bases and J 2 bases; nucleotides not matched to a gene: 9. The CDR3 is 18 amino acids. Germline V CDR1 and CDR2: KGHSH, LQKENI. The CDR3 sequence: CASSSGLAGGPKTYEQYF. The CDR3 DNA reads as TGTGCCAGCTCATCGGGACTAGCGGGAGGGCCTAAAACCTACGAGCAGTACTTC.